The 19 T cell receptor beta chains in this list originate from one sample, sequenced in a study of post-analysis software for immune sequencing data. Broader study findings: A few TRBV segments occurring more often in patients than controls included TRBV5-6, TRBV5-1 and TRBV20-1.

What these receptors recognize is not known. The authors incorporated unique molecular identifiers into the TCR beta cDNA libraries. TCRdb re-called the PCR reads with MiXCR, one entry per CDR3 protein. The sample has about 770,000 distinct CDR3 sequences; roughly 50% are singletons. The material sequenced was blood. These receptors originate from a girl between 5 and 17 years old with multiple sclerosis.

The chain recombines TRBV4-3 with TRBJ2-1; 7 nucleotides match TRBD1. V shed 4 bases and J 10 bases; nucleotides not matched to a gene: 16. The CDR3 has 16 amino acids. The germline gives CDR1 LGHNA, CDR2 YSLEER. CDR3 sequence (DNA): TGCGCCAGCAGCCTCGACCTAACGACAGGGACACGGGAGCAGTTCTTC. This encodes CASSLDLTTGTREQFF.

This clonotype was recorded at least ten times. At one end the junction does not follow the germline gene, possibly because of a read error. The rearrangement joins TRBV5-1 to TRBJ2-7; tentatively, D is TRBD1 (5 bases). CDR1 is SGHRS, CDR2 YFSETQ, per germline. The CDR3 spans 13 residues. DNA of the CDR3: TGTGCCAGCAGCTTGACAGTCTCCTACGAGCAGTACTTC. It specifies CASSLTVSYEQYF.

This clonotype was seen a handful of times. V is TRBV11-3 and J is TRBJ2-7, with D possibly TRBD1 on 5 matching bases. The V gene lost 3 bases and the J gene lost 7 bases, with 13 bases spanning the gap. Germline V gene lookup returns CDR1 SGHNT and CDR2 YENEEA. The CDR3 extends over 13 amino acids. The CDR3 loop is CASSFATKGEQYF. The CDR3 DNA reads TGTGCCAGCAGCTTTGCGACAAAGGGGGAGCAGTACTTC.

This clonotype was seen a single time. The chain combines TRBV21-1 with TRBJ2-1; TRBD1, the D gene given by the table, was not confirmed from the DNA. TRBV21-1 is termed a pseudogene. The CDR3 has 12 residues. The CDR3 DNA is TGTGCCAGCAGCGAAAACAGGGGTGAGCAGTTCTTC. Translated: CASSENRGEQFF.

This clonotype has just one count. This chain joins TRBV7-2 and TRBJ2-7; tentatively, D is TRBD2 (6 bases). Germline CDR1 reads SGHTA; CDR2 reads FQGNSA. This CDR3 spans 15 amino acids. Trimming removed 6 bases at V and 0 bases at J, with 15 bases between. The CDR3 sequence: CASRSGTSYSYEQYF. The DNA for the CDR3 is TGTGCCAGCAGGTCCGGGACTTCTTACTCCTACGAGCAGTACTTC.

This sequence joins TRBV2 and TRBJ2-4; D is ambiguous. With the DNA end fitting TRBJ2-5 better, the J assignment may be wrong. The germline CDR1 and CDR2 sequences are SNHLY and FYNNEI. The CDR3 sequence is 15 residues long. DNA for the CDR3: TGTGCCAGCAGTGAAATCCTCGTAGGGCAAGAGACCCAGTACTTC. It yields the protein CASSEILVGQETQYF.

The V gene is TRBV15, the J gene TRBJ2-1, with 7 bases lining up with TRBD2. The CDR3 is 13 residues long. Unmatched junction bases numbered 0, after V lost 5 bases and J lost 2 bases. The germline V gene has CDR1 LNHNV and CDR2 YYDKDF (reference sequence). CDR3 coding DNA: TGTGCCACCAGCGGACTAGCCTACAATGAGCAGTTCTTC. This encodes CATSGLAYNEQFF.

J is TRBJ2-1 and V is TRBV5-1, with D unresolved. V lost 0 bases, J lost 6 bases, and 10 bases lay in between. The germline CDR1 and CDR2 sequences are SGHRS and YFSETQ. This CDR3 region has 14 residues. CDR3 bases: TGCGCCAGCAGCTTGGAATCGTACAGCAATGAGCAGTTCTTC. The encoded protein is CASSLESYSNEQFF.

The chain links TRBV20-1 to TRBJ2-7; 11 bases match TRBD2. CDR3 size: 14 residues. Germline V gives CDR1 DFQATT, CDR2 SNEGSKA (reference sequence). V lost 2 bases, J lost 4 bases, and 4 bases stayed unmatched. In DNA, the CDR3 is TGCAGTGCTAGAAAGACTAGCGGGGCATACGAGCAGTACTTC. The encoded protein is CSARKTSGAYEQYF.

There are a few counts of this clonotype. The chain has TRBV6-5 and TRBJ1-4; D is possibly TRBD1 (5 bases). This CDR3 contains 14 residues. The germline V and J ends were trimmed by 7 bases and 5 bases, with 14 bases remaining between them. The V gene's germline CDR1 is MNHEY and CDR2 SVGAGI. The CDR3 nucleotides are TGTGCCAGCACCGCGGGACCGAAGAATGAAAAACTGTTTTTT. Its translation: CASTAGPKNEKLFF.

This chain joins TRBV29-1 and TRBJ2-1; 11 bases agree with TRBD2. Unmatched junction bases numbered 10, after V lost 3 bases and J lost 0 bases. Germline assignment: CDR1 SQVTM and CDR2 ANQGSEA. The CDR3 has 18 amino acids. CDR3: CSVERVTSGASSYNEQFF. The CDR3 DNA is TGCAGCGTTGAGAGGGTGACTAGCGGGGCGAGCTCCTACAATGAGCAGTTCTTC.

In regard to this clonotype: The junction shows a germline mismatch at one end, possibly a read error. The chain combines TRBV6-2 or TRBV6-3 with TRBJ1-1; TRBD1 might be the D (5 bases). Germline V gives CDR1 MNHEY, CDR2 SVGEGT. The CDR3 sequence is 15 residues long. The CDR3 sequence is CASSRSTGVNTGAFF. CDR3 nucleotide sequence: TGTGCCAGCAGTCGTTCCACGGGGGTGAACACTGGAGCTTTCTTT.

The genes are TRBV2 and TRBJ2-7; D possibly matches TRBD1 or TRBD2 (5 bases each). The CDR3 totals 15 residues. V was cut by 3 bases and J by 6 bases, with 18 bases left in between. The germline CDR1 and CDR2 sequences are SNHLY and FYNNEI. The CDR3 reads CASSDWDEVISEQYF. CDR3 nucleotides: TGTGCCAGCAGTGACTGGGACGAGGTGATAAGCGAGCAGTACTTC.

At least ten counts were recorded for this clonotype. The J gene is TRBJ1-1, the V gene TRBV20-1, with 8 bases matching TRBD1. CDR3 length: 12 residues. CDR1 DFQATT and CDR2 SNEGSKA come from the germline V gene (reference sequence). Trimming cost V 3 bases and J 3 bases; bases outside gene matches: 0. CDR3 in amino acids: CSARTGDTEAFF. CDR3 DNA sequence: TGCAGTGCTAGGACAGGGGACACTGAAGCTTTCTTT.

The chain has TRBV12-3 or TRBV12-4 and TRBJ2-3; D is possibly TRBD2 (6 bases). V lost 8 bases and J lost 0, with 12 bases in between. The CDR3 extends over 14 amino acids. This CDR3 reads CASSGVLSTDTQYF. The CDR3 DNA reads TGTGCCAGCTCGGGGGTTTTGAGCACAGATACGCAGTATTTT.

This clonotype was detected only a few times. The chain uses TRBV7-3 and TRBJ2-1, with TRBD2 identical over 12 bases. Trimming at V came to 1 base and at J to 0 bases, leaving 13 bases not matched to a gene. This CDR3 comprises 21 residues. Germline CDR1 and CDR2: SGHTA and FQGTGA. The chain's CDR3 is CASSLRSSGGVSLSSYNEQFF. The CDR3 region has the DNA TGTGCCAGCAGCTTAAGATCTAGCGGGGGGGTTTCCCTTAGCTCCTACAATGAGCAGTTCTTC.

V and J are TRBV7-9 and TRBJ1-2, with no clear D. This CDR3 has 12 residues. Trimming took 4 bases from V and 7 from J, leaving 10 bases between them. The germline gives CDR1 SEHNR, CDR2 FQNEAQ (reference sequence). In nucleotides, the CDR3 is TGTGCCAGCAGCTCGGACGGCGGTGGCTACACCTTC. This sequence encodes CASSSDGGGYTF.

CDR3 sequence: CASSPERGLVKNIQYF. CDR3 DNA sequence: TGTGCCAGCAGCCCCGAGAGGGGGCTGGTCAAAAACATTCAGTACTTC. The rearrangement uses TRBV7-9 and TRBJ2-4; 7 bases agree with TRBD1. In germline, CDR1 is SEHNR, CDR2 FQNEAQ (reference sequence). The CDR3 is 16 amino acids. V was pared by 5 bases and J by 3 bases, with 10 bases of the junction left unmatched.

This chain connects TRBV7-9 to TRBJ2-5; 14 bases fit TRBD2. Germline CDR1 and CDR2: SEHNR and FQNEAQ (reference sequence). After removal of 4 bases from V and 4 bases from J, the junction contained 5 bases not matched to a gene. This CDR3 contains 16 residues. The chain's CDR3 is CASSSGLAGGGETQYF. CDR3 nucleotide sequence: TGTGCCAGCAGCTCCGGACTAGCGGGAGGCGGAGAGACCCAGTACTTC.